This is a list of T cell receptor beta chains from one sample in a study of identical twins. TCRdb reanalysed the 5' RACE reads using MiXCR and keeps one entry per CDR3 protein. Among around 220,000 distinct CDR3 sequences listed, 10% were seen once. The sequencing input was memory T cells sorted from blood. The origin of the receptors is a man aged 45-65 years in good health. The conserved cysteine and the conserved F or W are not part of the CDR3 here. Each record gives: J gene, V gene, CDR3 length, CDR3 protein.

J: TRBJ1-1; V: TRBV6-6; length: 11; CDR3: ASSYGGNTEAF
J: TRBJ2-7; V: TRBV3-1; length: 13; CDR3: ASSQTGTSKYEQY
J: TRBJ1-1; V: TRBV7-9; length: 13; CDR3: ASSFMKDRNTEAF
J: TRBJ2-1; V: TRBV5-4; length: 14; CDR3: ASSFGLAGSYNEQF
J: TRBJ2-5; V: TRBV29-1; length: 10; CDR3: SAFHGGETQY
J: TRBJ1-2; V: TRBV4-2; length: 14; CDR3: ASSRSISRDNYGYT
J: TRBJ2-7; V: TRBV4-2; length: 13; CDR3: ASSPREGRGYEQY
J: TRBJ2-2; V: TRBV9; length: 14; CDR3: ASSVVMGVRTGELF
J: TRBJ1-1; V: TRBV20-1; length: 12; CDR3: SARVGGLNTEAF
J: TRBJ2-1; V: TRBV20-1; length: 15; CDR3: SARDWGLAGGGNEQF
J: TRBJ2-5; V: TRBV7-9; length: 13; CDR3: ASSPPTGYQETQY
J: TRBJ1-4; V: TRBV20-1; length: 11; CDR3: RVLAGASEKLF
J: TRBJ1-4; V: TRBV12-3/TRBV12-4; length: 13; CDR3: ASSLAGGRMEKLF
J: TRBJ2-3; V: TRBV20-1; length: 11; CDR3: RGDGGAEDTQY
J: TRBJ2-1; V: TRBV4-2; length: 14; CDR3: ASSRQLAGGPHEQF
J: TRBJ2-1; V: TRBV20-1; length: 14; CDR3: SAREVGRAAYNEQF
J: TRBJ1-4; V: TRBV5-1; length: 15; CDR3: ASSPGTDFTTNEKLF
J: TRBJ2-3; V: TRBV20-1; length: 12; CDR3: SVDRGRSPNTQY
J: TRBJ2-5; V: TRBV3-1; length: 11; CDR3: ASSQVGAGNQY
J: TRBJ1-6; V: TRBV12-3/TRBV12-4; length: 11; CDR3: ASSPPQVSPLH
J: TRBJ2-2; V: TRBV5-1; length: 13; CDR3: ASSSTGGSTGELF
J: TRBJ2-7; V: TRBV7-8; length: 12; CDR3: ASSLSGLALEQY
J: TRBJ2-5; V: TRBV7-2; length: 11; CDR3: ASSRGQQETQY
J: TRBJ2-3; V: TRBV12-3/TRBV12-4; length: 16; CDR3: ASSFLGPRADGTDTQY
J: TRBJ2-3; V: TRBV18; length: 14; CDR3: ASSPLRAGSTDTQY
J: TRBJ2-2; V: TRBV4-3; length: 13; CDR3: ASSLDLGYTGELF
J: TRBJ2-5; V: TRBV20-1; length: 10; CDR3: SASGGDETQY
J: TRBJ1-1; V: TRBV7-8; length: 13; CDR3: ASSTRTGGITEAF
J: TRBJ2-2; V: TRBV6-5; length: 13; CDR3: ASTAGGWNTGELF
J: TRBJ2-3; V: TRBV7-8; length: 15; CDR3: ASSLWGSEVGTDTQY
J: TRBJ2-2; V: TRBV2; length: 14; CDR3: ASSDLGDSYTGELF
J: TRBJ1-2; V: TRBV20-1; length: 12; CDR3: SASLTGANYGYT
J: TRBJ2-7; V: TRBV6-2/TRBV6-3; length: 12; CDR3: ASSGRTRTYEQY
J: TRBJ2-5; V: TRBV7-8; length: 14; CDR3: ASSLETRGGRETQY
J: TRBJ1-6; V: TRBV7-9; length: 12; CDR3: ASNAGTENSPLH
J: TRBJ2-1; V: TRBV5-4; length: 14; CDR3: ASSLVGTSGIGEQF
J: TRBJ2-2; V: TRBV24-1; length: 11; CDR3: ATQGGFTGELF
J: TRBJ2-5; V: TRBV27; length: 13; CDR3: ASSPLAGALETQY
J: TRBJ1-2; V: TRBV6-1; length: 9; CDR3: ASSERGPNT
J: TRBJ1-3; V: TRBV2; length: 11; CDR3: ASNRGDGNTIY
J: TRBJ1-5; V: TRBV3-1; length: 14; CDR3: ASSPWDRLGNQPQH
J: TRBJ1-5; V: TRBV27; length: 14; CDR3: ASSSGDSISNQPQH
J: TRBJ2-5; V: TRBV5-5; length: 14; CDR3: ASSLSLAGGQETQY
J: TRBJ1-5; V: TRBV6-2/TRBV6-3; length: 20; CDR3: ASSSYRQSTSMLRDSNQPQH
J: TRBJ1-5; V: TRBV7-2; length: 13; CDR3: ASSSSSGQHQPQH
J: TRBJ2-7; V: TRBV20-1; length: 12; CDR3: SARVDSSSYEQY
J: TRBJ2-2; V: TRBV9; length: 12; CDR3: ASSVDVVTGELF
J: TRBJ2-3; V: TRBV5-1; length: 13; CDR3: ASSLLAGGADTQY
J: TRBJ1-4; V: TRBV20-1; length: 10; CDR3: SAGSGGEKLF
J: TRBJ2-5; V: TRBV7-8; length: 11; CDR3: ASSSNRDETQY